A selection of T cell receptor beta chains follows, all from one sample in a study of cytomegalovirus exposure and HLA in healthy donors. Here immunoSEQ multiplex PCR was the method, and the copy in TCRdb shows in-frame clones only, minus some. This table holds around 92,000 clones, around 84% found once. Material for sequencing was PBMCs. All receptors derive from a man between 18 and 35 years old in good health and CMV-seronegative. CDR3s include the opening cysteine and the closing phenylalanine or tryptophan. The order of the fields is clone size, V gene, D gene, J gene, CDR3 DNA, CDR3 protein. The D gene is left open where the match is weak. Clone sizes are given selectively: once, few, many, or a class where the clone is expanded.

-	TRBV5-4	TRBD1	TRBJ2-3	TGTGCCAGCAGCGACCCCCAGGGGGGCACAGATACGCAGTATTTT	CASSDPQGGTDTQYF
-	TRBV27	TRBD1	TRBJ1-2	TGTGCCAGCAGTTTATCGTGGACAGGGCGATCAGGCTACACCTTC	CASSLSWTGRSGYTF
-	TRBV15	-	TRBJ1-5	TGTGCCACCAGCAGAAACGACAGGTCCAATCAGCCCCAGCATTTT	CATSRNDRSNQPQHF
-	TRBV7-9	TRBD1	TRBJ1-6	TGTTCCAGCAGCCCCCGAAGTGCAGGGGGATATTCACCCCTCCACTTT	CSSSPRSAGGYSPLHF
few	TRBV6-5	-	TRBJ2-5	TGTGCCAGCAGTTACTCGGGGGGCCAAGAGACCCAGTACTTC	CASSYSGGQETQYF
-	TRBV5-1	TRBD2	TRBJ2-7	TGCGCCAGCAGCTTGGTTTCGCGGCGGGGGTCCTACGAGCAGTACTTC	CASSLVSRRGSYEQYF
-	TRBV10-1	-	TRBJ2-3	TGCGCCAGCAGTGAAGACGAGGGGGGGGCAGATACGCAGTATTTT	CASSEDEGGADTQYF
once	TRBV7-2	TRBD2	TRBJ2-1	TGTGCCAGCAGCTCCTTTTTGGGAGGGCTCCAGAATGAGCAGTTCTTC	CASSSFLGGLQNEQFF
-	TRBV6-4	TRBD1	TRBJ2-3	TGTGCCAGCAGTGACGGAGGGACAGGGAGCACAGATACGCAGTATTTT	CASSDGGTGSTDTQYF
few	TRBV7-8	-	TRBJ2-5	TGTGCCAGCAGGTCAACCCCTTGGGACTGGCAAAGAGAGACCCAGTACTTC	CASRSTPWDWQRETQYF
-	TRBV4-2	-	TRBJ1-2	TGTGCCAGCAGCCAACAGAACTATGGCTACACCTTC	CASSQQNYGYTF
once	TRBV7-6	-	TRBJ2-2	TGTGCCAGCAGCTTATCGGACAGGAACACCGGGGAGCTGTTTTTT	CASSLSDRNTGELFF
-	TRBV7-9	-	TRBJ1-6	TGTGCCAGCAGCACTCAAGGAGGGTTTGGCTATAATTCACCCCTCCACTTT	CASSTQGGFGYNSPLHF
-	TRBV6-1	TRBD2	TRBJ2-5	TGTGCCAGCACCTGGGAGGGCCTTAGAGGGACCCAGTACTTC	CASTWEGLRGTQYF
-	TRBV27	TRBD1	TRBJ2-7	TGTGCCAGCAGCCGACAGGGGGGCCTTTGGGAGCAGTACTTC	CASSRQGGLWEQYF
-	TRBV4-1	-	TRBJ2-7	TGCGCCAGCAGCCAAGTCAGACTTACCTACGAGCAGTACTTC	CASSQVRLTYEQYF
-	TRBV5-1	TRBD2	TRBJ2-3	TGCGCCAGCAGCTTCGAGGGCGGGGGTACAGATACGCAGTATTTT	CASSFEGGGTDTQYF
few	TRBV7-6	-	TRBJ1-5	TGTGCCAGCAGCCTAGGACTAGCTAATCAGCCCCAGCATTTT	CASSLGLANQPQHF
once	TRBV7-3	-	TRBJ2-1	TGTGCCAGCAGCCCGAGTGTGGTTGTCTCCTACAATGAGCAGTTCTTC	CASSPSVVVSYNEQFF
-	TRBV5-5	-	TRBJ2-7	TGTGCCAGCACCCTCGGGATGGGGTCCCCCTACGAGCAGTACTTC	CASTLGMGSPYEQYF
-	TRBV18	TRBD1	TRBJ1-6	TGTGCCAGCTCAGCGGGTTCGACAGGGGTGAATTCACCCCTCCACTTT	CASSAGSTGVNSPLHF